These 29 T cell receptor beta chains share one sample of origin, sequenced in a study of T cell responses to AZD1222 COVID-19 vaccine. This table comes from immunoSEQ multiplex PCR, and its TCRdb copy is limited to in-frame clones, with some not included. Of about 85,000 clones in the sample, approximately 87% were seen once. The input for sequencing was peripheral blood, taken on day 0 of AZD1222 vaccination. These receptors came from an adult in good health.

The chain has TRBV9 and TRBJ1-6; D is perhaps TRBD1 (5 bases). V was shortened by 0 bases and J by 10 bases, with 11 bases between the two germline ends. The germline V gene has CDR1 SGDLS and CDR2 YYNGEE. There are 14 residues in the CDR3. CDR3 amino acids: CASSVESGQSPLHF. CDR3 DNA sequence: TGTGCCAGCAGCGTAGAGTCAGGGCAGTCACCCCTCCACTTT.

Note on this clone: This CDR3 is also generated by other DNA sequences in the sample. CDR3 sequence (DNA): TGTGCCAGCAGTTTAGGGGCGGGAAACTATGGCTACACCTTC. This translates into CASSLGAGNYGYTF. The V gene is TRBV28, the J gene TRBJ1-2; D might be TRBD1 (5 bases). Per germline, CDR1 MDHEN and CDR2 SYDVKM. This CDR3 region has 14 residues. The ends were cut back, 2 bases at V and 2 bases at J, with 9 bases in the middle.

This clone was counted once. Written as DNA, the CDR3 is TGCAGCGTCGGACAGGGTAGAACTGAAGCTTTCTTT. The encoded protein is CSVGQGRTEAFF. The chain recombines TRBV29-1 with TRBJ1-1; the match to TRBD1 covers 8 bases. The germline gives CDR1 SQVTM, CDR2 ANQGSEA. V lost 6 bases to trimming and J lost 5 bases; unmatched junction nucleotides: 5. This CDR3 has 12 residues.

CDR3 in DNA: TGTGCCAGTACCACGGGGGGCGGTAGCAATCAGCCCCAGCATTTT. It yields the protein CASTTGGGSNQPQHF. V gene TRBV19 combines with J gene TRBJ1-5, with a tentative D call TRBD1 (6 bases). This CDR3 region has 15 residues. The germline V and J ends were trimmed by 7 bases and 0 bases, with 13 bases remaining between them. The germline CDR1 and CDR2 sequences are LNHDA and SQIVND (reference sequence).

V is TRBV6-5 and J is TRBJ1-2; D may be TRBD1 (5 bases). The V end was cut by 6 bases, the J end by 6 bases, with 17 bases between. Germline V gene sequence: CDR1 MNHEY, CDR2 SVGAGI. The CDR3 length is 14 residues. In nucleotides, the CDR3 is TGTGCCAGCAGGCGGGGAGGGGAAAAGAATGGCTACACCTTC. It encodes CASRRGGEKNGYTF.

The rearrangement uses TRBV7-9 and TRBJ2-3; 11 bases are a match to TRBD2. Germline CDR1 is SEHNR and CDR2 is FQNEAQ (reference sequence). Trimming took 7 bases from V and 0 from J; bases not matched to a gene: 12. The CDR3 has 18 amino acids. Here the CDR3 DNA reads TGTGCCAGCACCAGCCGTGGGACTAGCGGTTTTAGCACAGATACGCAGTATTTT. Translating it yields CASTSRGTSGFSTDTQYF.

The rearrangement uses TRBV5-6 and TRBJ2-1, with no clear D. Per the germline V gene, CDR1 is SGHDT and CDR2 is YYEEEE. Deletions cut 6 bases from V and 4 bases from J, with 8 bases between. The CDR3 length is 12 residues. CDR3 coding DNA: TGTGCCAGCAACTTCTGGTACAATGAGCAGTTCTTC. Translation: CASNFWYNEQFF.

CDR3 nucleotides: TGTGCCCGCACGGGGCAGGGGGGGGATTTCTCTGAGCAGTACTTC. It yields the protein CARTGQGGDFSEQYF. This rearrangement joins TRBV3-1 (or the pseudogene TRBV3-2) to TRBJ2-7; D could derive from TRBD1 or TRBD2 (7 bases each). V was cut by 11 bases and J by 7 bases, with 27 bases left in between. Germline V gives CDR1 LGHDT, CDR2 YNNKEL (reference sequence). This CDR3 is 15 amino acids long.

The chain has TRBV5-5 and TRBJ2-5; 11 positions agree with TRBD2. The germline gives CDR1 SGHKS, CDR2 YYEKEE (reference sequence). Germline trimming cut 0 bases from V and 3 bases from J; bases unmatched to any gene: 7. CDR3 size: 17 residues. CDR3 amino acids: CASSLGVSGGAEETQYF. The CDR3 DNA reads TGTGCCAGCAGCTTGGGAGTTAGCGGGGGGGCTGAAGAGACCCAGTACTTC.

The chain carries TRBV19 and TRBJ1-1, with D tentatively TRBD1 (6 bases). CDR1 and CDR2 (germline): LNHDA, SQIVND (reference sequence). The CDR3 extends over 14 amino acids. V was shortened by 9 bases and J by 5 bases, with 19 bases between the two germline ends. The CDR3 nucleotides are TGTGCCAGCAACGCCCGGGGGGCATGGACTGAAGCTTTCTTT. Its translation is CASNARGAWTEAFF.

V and J are TRBV3-1 (or the pseudogene TRBV3-2) and TRBJ2-3; D might be TRBD1 (5 bases). Germline lookup yields CDR1 LGHDT and CDR2 YNNKEL (reference sequence). V dropped 0 bases and J dropped 3 bases, with 7 bases sitting between them. The CDR3 has 14 amino acids. Written as DNA, the CDR3 is TGTGCCAGCAGCCAAGACAGGGCGACAGATACGCAGTATTTT. Translation: CASSQDRATDTQYF.

The gene calls are TRBV9 and TRBJ1-3; maybe TRBD1 (5 bases). V lost 7 bases and J 4 bases, leaving 15 bases between the germline ends. Germline V gene data show CDR1 as SGDLS and CDR2 as YYNGEE. The CDR3 extends over 14 amino acids. Here the CDR3 DNA reads TGTGCCAGCGGGACTTCAGGGTCGGGAAACACCATATATTTT. It translates to CASGTSGSGNTIYF.

CDR3 region: CASSATGEQPQHF. The CDR3 DNA sequence: TGTGCCAGTAGTGCGACAGGGGAACAGCCCCAGCATTTT. The chain employs TRBV19 and TRBJ1-5, with TRBD1 identical over 8 bases. V was clipped by 5 bases and J by 7 bases; unmatched bases: 4. The CDR3 sequence is 13 residues long. Per germline, CDR1 LNHDA and CDR2 SQIVND (reference sequence).

This sequence joins TRBV18 and TRBJ1-1; D uncertain. Germline V lookup: CDR1 KGHSH, CDR2 LQKENI. V lost 2 bases to trimming and J lost 1 base, with 8 bases between them. The CDR3 has 14 residues. The CDR3 DNA is TGTGCCAGCTCACCAAGCCGGGGGAACACTGAAGCTTTCTTT. Translated: CASSPSRGNTEAFF.

The J gene is TRBJ1-2, the V gene TRBV12-3 or TRBV12-4; D gene unclear. The CDR3 is 13 amino acids. V shed 5 bases and J shed 5 bases, with 12 bases lying between them. Here the CDR3 reads CASSPVDIYGYTF. The CDR3 coding sequence is TGTGCCAGCAGTCCCGTTGACATTTATGGCTACACCTTC.

This chain uses TRBV9 with TRBJ2-5; D ambiguous. CDR1 is SGDLS, CDR2 YYNGEE, per germline. The V end was cut by 0 bases, the J end by 3 bases, with 0 bases between. The CDR3 contains 11 residues. The CDR3 sequence is CASSVEETQYF. CDR3 coding DNA: TGTGCCAGCAGCGTAGAAGAGACCCAGTACTTC.

This clone appeared a single time. The chain couples TRBV7-9 to TRBJ2-1, with no clear D. V was clipped by 1 base and J by 4 bases, with 8 bases between them. Germline assignment: CDR1 SEHNR and CDR2 FQNEAQ (reference sequence). This CDR3 is 14 amino acids long. The CDR3 sequence: CASSLVSQYNEQFF. Written as DNA, the CDR3 is TGTGCCAGCAGCTTAGTTAGCCAATACAATGAGCAGTTCTTC. Full variable domain (outside the CDR3, taken from reference TRBV7-9 and TRBJ2-1): DTGVSQNPRHKITKRGQNVTFRCDPISEHNRLYWYRQTLGQGPEFLTYFQNEAQLEKSRLLSDRFSAERPKGSFSTLEIQRTEQGDSAMYLCASSLVSQYNEQFFGPGTRLTVL.

The chain uses TRBV12-3 or TRBV12-4 and TRBJ1-1; no clear D gene. The CDR3 extends over 12 amino acids. V was shortened by 6 bases and J by 8 bases, with 13 bases between the two germline ends. The chain's CDR3 is CASSPGSGEAFF. The DNA of the CDR3 is TGTGCCAGCAGCCCCGGATCCGGCGAAGCTTTCTTT.

This chain connects TRBV6-5 to TRBJ2-1; 9 bases fit TRBD1. From germline, CDR1 is MNHEY and CDR2 SVGAGI. With V trimmed by 7 bases and J by 5 bases, 9 bases remained unmatched. CDR3 length: 15 residues. The CDR3 is CASNPGTGYNNEQFF. The CDR3 coding sequence is TGTGCCAGCAACCCCGGGACAGGGTACAACAATGAGCAGTTCTTC.

V and J are TRBV4-3 and TRBJ2-3; the D gene is possibly TRBD1 (6 bases). Germline V gene data show CDR1 as LGHNA and CDR2 as YSLEER. Trimming took 0 bases from V and 4 from J, leaving 11 bases between them. The CDR3 runs to 15 residues. The CDR3 bases are TGCGCCAGCAGCCAAGATGCTGAGGGGGCAGATACGCAGTATTTT. Encoded protein: CASSQDAEGADTQYF.

The V gene is TRBV28, the J gene TRBJ1-2; D may be TRBD1 (6 bases). The germline V gene has CDR1 MDHEN and CDR2 SYDVKM. V was clipped by 1 base and J by 7 bases, with 10 bases between them. The CDR3 runs to 13 residues. The CDR3: CASSLSQGSGYTF. CDR3 bases: TGTGCCAGCAGTTTATCCCAGGGGTCTGGCTACACCTTC.

The sample holds one count of this clone. The chain uses TRBV6-1 and TRBJ1-5; D might be TRBD1 (5 bases). The CDR3 sequence is 18 residues long. The ends were cut back, 3 bases at V and 1 base at J, with 19 bases in the middle. Germline V lookup: CDR1 MNHNS, CDR2 SASEGT. The DNA of the CDR3 is TGTGCCAGCAGTGAGACACTTCATGGGACTATAAGCAATCAGCCCCAGCATTTT. The encoded protein is CASSETLHGTISNQPQHF.

The chain recombines TRBV6-5 with TRBJ2-3; D not certain. The length of the CDR3 is 14 residues. Germline CDR1 reads MNHEY; CDR2 reads SVGAGI. V was trimmed by 5 bases and J by 6 bases, leaving 15 bases between them. The CDR3: CASSLDGSIDTQYF. Here the CDR3 DNA reads TGTGCCAGCAGTCTAGACGGAAGTATTGATACGCAGTATTTT.

V gene TRBV10-3 combines with J gene TRBJ1-2; D not resolved. This CDR3 spans 12 amino acids. Germline V gene data show CDR1 as ENHRY and CDR2 as SYGVKD. Between the trimmed V and J ends, which lost 5 bases and 4 bases, there was a span of 8 bases. The CDR3 spells CAISKDSYGYTF. DNA for the CDR3: TGTGCCATCAGTAAGGACTCCTATGGCTACACCTTC.

V and J are TRBV2 and TRBJ1-2; tentative D call: TRBD1 (5 bases). The CDR3 has 14 residues. CDR1 SNHLY and CDR2 FYNNEI come from the germline V gene. The V end lost 0 bases, the J end lost 7 bases, and 12 bases lay between the germline ends. The CDR3 DNA is TGTGCCAGCAGTGAAGCGGCAGGGTCGGCTGGCTACACCTTC. Its translation: CASSEAAGSAGYTF. Looking up the rest from reference TRBV2 and TRBJ1-2 gives the full variable domain: EPEVTQTPSHQVTQMGQEVILRCVPISNHLYFYWYRQILGQKVEFLVSFYNNEISEKSEIFDDQFSVERPDGSNFTLKIRSTKLEDSAMYFCASSEAAGSAGYTFGSGTRLTVV.

This clone was recorded once. V is TRBV12-3 or TRBV12-4 and J is TRBJ1-1; D is unclear. This CDR3 contains 13 residues. The V end was cut by 5 bases, the J end by 4 bases, with 11 bases between. CDR3: CASSLRVGTEAFF. The CDR3 DNA is TGTGCCAGCAGTCTACGAGTGGGCACTGAAGCTTTCTTT.

This sequence joins TRBV3-1 (or the pseudogene TRBV3-2) and TRBJ1-2, with 7 bases fitting TRBD1. The CDR3 length is 16 residues. With V trimmed by 8 bases and J by 4 bases, 16 bases remained unmatched. Germline V gene lookup returns CDR1 LGHDT and CDR2 YNNKEL (reference sequence). The CDR3 sequence: CASAGAGGSASYGYTF. The CDR3 region has the DNA TGTGCCAGCGCCGGGGCAGGGGGATCGGCCTCCTATGGCTACACCTTC.

The chain couples TRBV5-4 to TRBJ2-7, with 7 bases that match TRBD2. Trimming cost V 1 base and J 2 bases; bases outside gene matches: 3. CDR1 is SGHNT, CDR2 YYREEE, per germline (reference sequence). The CDR3 runs 14 residues. CDR3 residues: CASSLWEGTYEQYF. The CDR3 DNA reads TGTGCCAGCAGCTTGTGGGAGGGGACCTACGAGCAGTACTTC.

This clone has a count of ten or more. The V and J genes are TRBV15 and TRBJ1-1; D unclear. Germline CDR1 LNHNV, CDR2 YYDKDF (reference sequence). The CDR3 has 15 amino acids. With 0 bases removed from V and 0 bases from J, the gap between germline ends came to 8 bases. The CDR3 DNA reads TGTGCCACCAGCAGAGATAGCACCATGAACACTGAAGCTTTCTTT. Translation gives CATSRDSTMNTEAFF. Full variable domain (rest looked up from reference TRBV15 and TRBJ1-1): DAMVIQNPRYQVTQFGKPVTLSCSQTLNHNVMYWYQQKSSQAPKLLFHYYDKDFNNEADTPDNFQSRRPNTSFCFLDIRSPGLGDTAMYLCATSRDSTMNTEAFFGQGTRLTVV.